Detailed here is one TCR beta chain. Its target is unknown. The sample originates from a study of shared clonotypes between healthy human individuals. Study-wide background: A donor's plate count was three for CD4 naive and three for CD4 memory; CD8 naive had two and CD8 memory one. Points from the study as a whole: Generation probabilities were higher for clonotypes shared across all four sorted-subset donors than for unshared ones. Rarefaction gave evidence that sorted-subset sequencing remained incomplete despite large depth.

Assay execution took place at the deep level. This table comes from immunoSEQ multiplex PCR, and its TCRdb copy is limited to in-frame clones, with some not included. This table has hundreds of thousands of clones, over 90% appearing once. CDR3 length: 15 amino acids. CDR1 and CDR2 from the germline V gene are MDHEN and SYDVKM. Trimming removed 6 bases from V and 9 bases from J; junction bases left unmatched: 5. CD45RO negativity and positive selection for CCR7 defined naive CD8 cells, a population that excluded terminally differentiated effector memory CD45RA+ cells. The chain joins TRBV28 to TRBJ2-1; 16 nucleotides line up with TRBD2. Sequenced sample: naive CD8+ T cells sorted from blood. The clonotype was recovered from a man aged 25 to 40 in good health. The chain's CDR3 is CASRSGTSGRAEQFF. The CDR3 DNA reads as TGTGCCAGCAGATCCGGGACTAGCGGGAGGGCTGAGCAGTTCTTC. Drawing the rest from reference TRBV28 and TRBJ2-1, the complete variable domain is DVKVTQSSRYLVKRTGEKVFLECVQDMDHENMFWYRQDPGLGLRLIYFSYDVKMKEKGDIPEGYSVSREKKERFSLILESASTNQTSMYLCASRSGTSGRAEQFFGPGTRLTVL.